The clone carrying this T cell receptor (beta chain) was counted between two and nine times. Its target is unknown. V lost 4 bases and J lost 6; bases outside the gene matches: 5. The CDR3 sequence is 15 residues long. Germline V gene sequence: CDR1 MNHEY, CDR2 SMNVEV (reference sequence). These data come from a study of T cells after yellow fever vaccination. The study, taken as a whole, reports: The booster saw the reappearance of most primary-vaccination clones (around 96% CD4, less than 90% CD8).

TCRdb re-derived calls from the 5' RACE reads in MiXCR, one entry per CDR3 protein. The sample carries fewer than 450,000 distinct CDR3 sequences, roughly 8.4% recorded once. The sample consisted of PBMCs, taken about 49 days after the first yellow fever vaccination. V is TRBV27 and J is TRBJ2-1; 11 bases fit TRBD1. The receptor comes from a man aged 18 to 35 who received the YFV17D yellow fever vaccine. The CDR3 bases are TGTGCCAGCAGTTGGACAGGGGGCCTGGGCAATGAGCAGTTCTTC. It yields the protein CASSWTGGLGNEQFF.